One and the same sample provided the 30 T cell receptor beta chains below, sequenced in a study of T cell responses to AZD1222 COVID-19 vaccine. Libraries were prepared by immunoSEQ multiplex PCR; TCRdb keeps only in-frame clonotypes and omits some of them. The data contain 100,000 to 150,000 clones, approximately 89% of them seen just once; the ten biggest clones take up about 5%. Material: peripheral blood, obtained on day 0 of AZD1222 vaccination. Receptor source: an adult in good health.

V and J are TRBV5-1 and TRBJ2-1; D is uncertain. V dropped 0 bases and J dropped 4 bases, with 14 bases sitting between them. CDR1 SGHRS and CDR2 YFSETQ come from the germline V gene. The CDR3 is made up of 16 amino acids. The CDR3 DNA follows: TGCGCCAGCAGCTTGGGGGCCGCCGAAGGTTACAATGAGCAGTTCTTC. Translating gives CASSLGAAEGYNEQFF.

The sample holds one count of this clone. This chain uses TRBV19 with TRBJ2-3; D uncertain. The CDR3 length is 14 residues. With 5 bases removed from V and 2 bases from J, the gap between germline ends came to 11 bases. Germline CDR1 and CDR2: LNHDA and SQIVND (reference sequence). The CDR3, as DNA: TGTGCCAGTAGTCTCGGTGGGGACACAGATACGCAGTATTTT. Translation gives CASSLGGDTDTQYF.

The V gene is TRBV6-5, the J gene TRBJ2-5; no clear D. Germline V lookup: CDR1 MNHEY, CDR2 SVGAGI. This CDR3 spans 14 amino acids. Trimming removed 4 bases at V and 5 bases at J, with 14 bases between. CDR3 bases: TGTGCCAGCAGTTTGATCGGGTTGGGGGAGACCCAGTACTTC. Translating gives CASSLIGLGETQYF.

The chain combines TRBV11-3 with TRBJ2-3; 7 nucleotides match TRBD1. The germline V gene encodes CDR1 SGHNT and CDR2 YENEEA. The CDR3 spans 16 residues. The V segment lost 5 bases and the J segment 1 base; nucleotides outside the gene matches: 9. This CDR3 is CASSPRTGWGTDTQYF. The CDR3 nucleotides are TGTGCCAGCAGCCCCCGGACAGGCTGGGGCACAGATACGCAGTATTTT.

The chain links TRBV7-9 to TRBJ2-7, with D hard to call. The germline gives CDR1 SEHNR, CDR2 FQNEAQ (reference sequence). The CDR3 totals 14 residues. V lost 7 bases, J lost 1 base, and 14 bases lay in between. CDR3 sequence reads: CASTLGGSSYEQYF. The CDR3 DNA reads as TGTGCCAGCACCCTCGGTGGCAGTTCCTACGAGCAGTACTTC.

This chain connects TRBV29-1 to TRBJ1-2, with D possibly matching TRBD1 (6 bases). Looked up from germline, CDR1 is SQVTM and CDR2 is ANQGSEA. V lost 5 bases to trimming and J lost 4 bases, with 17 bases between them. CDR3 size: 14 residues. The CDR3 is CSVTPGQAFYGYTF. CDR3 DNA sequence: TGCAGCGTTACTCCGGGACAAGCCTTCTATGGCTACACCTTC.

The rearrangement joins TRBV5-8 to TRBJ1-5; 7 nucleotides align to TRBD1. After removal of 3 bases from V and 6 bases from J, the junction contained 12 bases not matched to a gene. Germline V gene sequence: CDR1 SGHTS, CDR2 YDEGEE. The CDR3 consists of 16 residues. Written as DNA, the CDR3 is TGTGCCAGCAGCTCCTTCTTTACAGGGGCGGGTCAGCCCCAGCATTTT. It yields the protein CASSSFFTGAGQPQHF.

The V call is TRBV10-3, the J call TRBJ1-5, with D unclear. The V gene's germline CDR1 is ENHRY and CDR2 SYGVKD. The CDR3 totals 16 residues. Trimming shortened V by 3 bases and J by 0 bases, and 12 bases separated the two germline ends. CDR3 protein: CAISDHDKYSNQPQHF. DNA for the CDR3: TGTGCCATCAGTGACCACGACAAGTATAGCAATCAGCCCCAGCATTTT.

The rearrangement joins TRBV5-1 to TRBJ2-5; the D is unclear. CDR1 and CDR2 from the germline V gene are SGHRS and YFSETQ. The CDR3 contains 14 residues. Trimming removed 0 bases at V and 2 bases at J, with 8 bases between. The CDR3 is CASSLGGAQETQYF. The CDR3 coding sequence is TGCGCCAGCAGCTTGGGGGGTGCGCAAGAGACCCAGTACTTC.

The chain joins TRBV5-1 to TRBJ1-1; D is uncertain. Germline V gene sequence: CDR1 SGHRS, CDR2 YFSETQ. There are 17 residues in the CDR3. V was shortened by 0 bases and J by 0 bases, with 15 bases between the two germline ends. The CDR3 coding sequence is TGCGCCAGCAGCTTGGGACTCCTGCGGGGTTTGAACACTGAAGCTTTCTTT. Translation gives CASSLGLLRGLNTEAFF.

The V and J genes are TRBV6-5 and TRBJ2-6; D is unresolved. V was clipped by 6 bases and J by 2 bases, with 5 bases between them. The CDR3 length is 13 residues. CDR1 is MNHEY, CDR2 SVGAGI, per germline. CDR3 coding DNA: TGTGCCAGCAGGCCCACTGGGGCCAACGTCCTGACTTTC. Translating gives CASRPTGANVLTF.

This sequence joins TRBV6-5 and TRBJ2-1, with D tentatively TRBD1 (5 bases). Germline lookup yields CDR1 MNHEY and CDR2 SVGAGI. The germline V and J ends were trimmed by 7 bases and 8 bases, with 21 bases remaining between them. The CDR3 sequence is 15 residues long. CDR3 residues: CASTWGPAFGYEQFF. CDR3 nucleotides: TGTGCCAGCACGTGGGGCCCAGCCTTTGGGTATGAGCAGTTCTTC.

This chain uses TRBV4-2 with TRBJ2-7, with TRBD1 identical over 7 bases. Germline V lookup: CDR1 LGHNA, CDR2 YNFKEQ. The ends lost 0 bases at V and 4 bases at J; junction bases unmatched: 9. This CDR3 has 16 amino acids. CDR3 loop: CASSQDPAARGYEQYF. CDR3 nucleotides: TGTGCCAGCAGCCAAGATCCGGCGGCCAGGGGGTACGAGCAGTACTTC.

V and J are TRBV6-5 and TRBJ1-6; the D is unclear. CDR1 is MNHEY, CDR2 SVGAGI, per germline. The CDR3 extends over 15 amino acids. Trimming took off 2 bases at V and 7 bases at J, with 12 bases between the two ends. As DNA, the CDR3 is TGTGCCAGCAGTTACGAACGCAGACAAAATTCACCCCTCCACTTT. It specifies CASSYERRQNSPLHF.

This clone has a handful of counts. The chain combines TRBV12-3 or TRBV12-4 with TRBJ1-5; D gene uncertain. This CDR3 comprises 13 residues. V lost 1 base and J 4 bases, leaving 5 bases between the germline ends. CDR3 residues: CASSLVWNQPQHF. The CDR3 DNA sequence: TGTGCCAGCAGTTTAGTGTGGAATCAGCCCCAGCATTTT.

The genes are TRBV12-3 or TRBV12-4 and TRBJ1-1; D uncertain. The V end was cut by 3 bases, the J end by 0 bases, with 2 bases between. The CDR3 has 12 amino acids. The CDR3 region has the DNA TGTGCCAGCAGTTTCGTGAACACTGAAGCTTTCTTT. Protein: CASSFVNTEAFF.

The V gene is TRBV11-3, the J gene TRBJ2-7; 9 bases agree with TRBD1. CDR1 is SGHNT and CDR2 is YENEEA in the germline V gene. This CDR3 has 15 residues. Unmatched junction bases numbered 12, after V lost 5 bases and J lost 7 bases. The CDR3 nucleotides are TGTGCCAGCAGCCTCATGACAGGGGGAGCGGGGGAGCAGTACTTC. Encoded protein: CASSLMTGGAGEQYF.

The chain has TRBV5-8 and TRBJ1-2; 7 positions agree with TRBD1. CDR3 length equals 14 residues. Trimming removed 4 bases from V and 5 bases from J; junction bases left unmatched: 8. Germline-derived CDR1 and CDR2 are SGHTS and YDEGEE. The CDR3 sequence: CASSDRDSIYGYTF. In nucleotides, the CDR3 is TGTGCCAGCAGCGACAGGGATTCTATTTATGGCTACACCTTC.

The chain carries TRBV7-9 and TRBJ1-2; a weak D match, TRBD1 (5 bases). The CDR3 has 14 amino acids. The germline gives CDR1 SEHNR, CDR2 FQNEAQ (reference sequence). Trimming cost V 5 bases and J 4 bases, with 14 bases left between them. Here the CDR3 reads CASSPLSGSYGYTF. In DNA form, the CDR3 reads TGTGCCAGCAGCCCCCTTTCAGGGTCCTATGGCTACACCTTC.

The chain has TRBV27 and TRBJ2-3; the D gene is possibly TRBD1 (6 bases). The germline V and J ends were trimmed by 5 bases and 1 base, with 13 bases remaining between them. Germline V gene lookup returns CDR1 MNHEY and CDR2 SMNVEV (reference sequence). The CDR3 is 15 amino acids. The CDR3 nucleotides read TGTGCCAGCAGTCGGACAGTCCTTCGCACAGATACGCAGTATTTT. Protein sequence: CASSRTVLRTDTQYF.

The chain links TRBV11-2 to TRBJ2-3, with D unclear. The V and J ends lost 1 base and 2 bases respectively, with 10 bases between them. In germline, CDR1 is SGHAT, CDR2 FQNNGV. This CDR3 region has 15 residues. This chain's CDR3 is CASSLVSTDTDTQYF. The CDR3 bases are TGTGCCAGCAGCTTAGTCAGTACAGACACAGATACGCAGTATTTT.

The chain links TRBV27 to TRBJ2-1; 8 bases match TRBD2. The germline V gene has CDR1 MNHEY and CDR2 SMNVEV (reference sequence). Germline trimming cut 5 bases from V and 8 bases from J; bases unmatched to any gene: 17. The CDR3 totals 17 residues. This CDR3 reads CASSPRVIGRAYHEQFF. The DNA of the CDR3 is TGTGCCAGCAGTCCCCGCGTTATCGGGAGGGCCTATCATGAGCAGTTCTTC.

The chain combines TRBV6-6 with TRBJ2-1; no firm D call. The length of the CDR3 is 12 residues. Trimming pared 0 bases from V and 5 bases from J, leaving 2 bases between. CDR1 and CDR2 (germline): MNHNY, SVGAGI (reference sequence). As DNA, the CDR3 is TGTGCCAGCAGTTACTCTGACAATGAGCAGTTCTTC. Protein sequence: CASSYSDNEQFF.

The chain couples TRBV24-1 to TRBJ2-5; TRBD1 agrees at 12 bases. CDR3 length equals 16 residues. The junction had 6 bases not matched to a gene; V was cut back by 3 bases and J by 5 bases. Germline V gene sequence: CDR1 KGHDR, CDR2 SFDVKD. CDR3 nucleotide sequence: TGTGCCACCAGTGATCCGGGACAGGGGGCAGGGGAGACCCAGTACTTC. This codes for CATSDPGQGAGETQYF.

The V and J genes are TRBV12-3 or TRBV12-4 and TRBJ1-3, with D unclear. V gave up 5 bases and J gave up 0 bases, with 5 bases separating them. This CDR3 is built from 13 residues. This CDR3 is CASSPASGNTIYF. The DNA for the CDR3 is TGTGCCAGCAGTCCCGCCTCTGGAAACACCATATATTTT.

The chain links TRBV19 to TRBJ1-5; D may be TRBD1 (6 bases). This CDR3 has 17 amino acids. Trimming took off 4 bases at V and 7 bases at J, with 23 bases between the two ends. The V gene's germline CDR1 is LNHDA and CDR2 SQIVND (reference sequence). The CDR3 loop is CASSTRPGHSRRQPQHF. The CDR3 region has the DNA TGTGCCAGTAGTACTCGTCCGGGACACTCGAGAAGGCAGCCCCAGCATTTT.

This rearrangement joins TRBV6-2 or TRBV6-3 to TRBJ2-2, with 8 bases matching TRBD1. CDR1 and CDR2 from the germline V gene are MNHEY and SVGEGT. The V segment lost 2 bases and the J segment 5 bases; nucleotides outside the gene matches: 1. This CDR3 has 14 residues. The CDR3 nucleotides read TGTGCCAGCAGTTACGACAGGGGAACCGGGGAGCTGTTTTTT. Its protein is CASSYDRGTGELFF.

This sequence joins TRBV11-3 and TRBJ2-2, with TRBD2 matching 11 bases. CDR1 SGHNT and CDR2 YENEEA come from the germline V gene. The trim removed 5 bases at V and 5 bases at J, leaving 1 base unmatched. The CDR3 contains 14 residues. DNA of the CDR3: TGTGCCAGCAGCCGGACTAGCGGGACCGGGGAGCTGTTTTTT. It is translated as CASSRTSGTGELFF.

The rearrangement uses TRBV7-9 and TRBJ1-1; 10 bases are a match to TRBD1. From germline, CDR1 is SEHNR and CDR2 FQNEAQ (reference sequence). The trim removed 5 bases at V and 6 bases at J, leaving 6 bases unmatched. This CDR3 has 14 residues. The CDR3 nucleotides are TGTGCCAGCAGCCGCCCCGACAGGGGGCCTGAAGCTTTCTTT. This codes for CASSRPDRGPEAFF.

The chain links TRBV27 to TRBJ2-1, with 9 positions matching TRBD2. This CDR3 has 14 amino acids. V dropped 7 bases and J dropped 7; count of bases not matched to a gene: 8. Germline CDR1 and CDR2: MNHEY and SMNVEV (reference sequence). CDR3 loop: CASMGTSPGNEQFF. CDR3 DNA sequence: TGTGCCAGCATGGGGACTAGCCCTGGAAATGAGCAGTTCTTC.